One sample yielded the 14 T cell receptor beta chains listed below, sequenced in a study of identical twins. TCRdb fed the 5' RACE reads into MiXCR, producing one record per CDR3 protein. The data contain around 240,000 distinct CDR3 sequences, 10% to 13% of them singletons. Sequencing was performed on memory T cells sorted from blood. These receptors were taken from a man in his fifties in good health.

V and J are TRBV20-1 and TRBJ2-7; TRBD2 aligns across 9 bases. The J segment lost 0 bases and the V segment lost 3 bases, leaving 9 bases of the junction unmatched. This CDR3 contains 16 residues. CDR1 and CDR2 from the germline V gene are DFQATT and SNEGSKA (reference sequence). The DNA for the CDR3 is TGCAGTGCTAGTATATCAGCGGGGGGAAGCTCCTACGAGCAGTACTTC. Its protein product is CSASISAGGSSYEQYF.

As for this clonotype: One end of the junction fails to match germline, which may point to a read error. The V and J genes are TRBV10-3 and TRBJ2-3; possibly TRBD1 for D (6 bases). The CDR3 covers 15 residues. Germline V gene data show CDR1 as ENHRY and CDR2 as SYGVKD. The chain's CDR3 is CTISESRQAFLGQYF. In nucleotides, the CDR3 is TGTACCATCAGTGAGTCGAGACAGGCCTTCTTAGGGCAGTATTTT.

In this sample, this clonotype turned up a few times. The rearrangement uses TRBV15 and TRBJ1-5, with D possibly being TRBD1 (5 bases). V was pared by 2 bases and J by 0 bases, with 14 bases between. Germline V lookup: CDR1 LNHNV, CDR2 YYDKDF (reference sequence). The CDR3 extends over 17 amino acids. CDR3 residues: CATSRTRDPYSNQPQHF. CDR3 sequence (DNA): TGTGCCACCAGCAGAACCCGGGACCCTTATAGCAATCAGCCCCAGCATTTT.

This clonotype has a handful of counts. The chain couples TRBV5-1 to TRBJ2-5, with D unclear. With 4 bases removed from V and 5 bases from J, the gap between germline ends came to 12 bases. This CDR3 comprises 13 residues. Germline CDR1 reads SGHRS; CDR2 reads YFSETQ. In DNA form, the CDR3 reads TGCGCCAGCAGCGTAAACGACGGGGAGACCCAGTACTTC. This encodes CASSVNDGETQYF.

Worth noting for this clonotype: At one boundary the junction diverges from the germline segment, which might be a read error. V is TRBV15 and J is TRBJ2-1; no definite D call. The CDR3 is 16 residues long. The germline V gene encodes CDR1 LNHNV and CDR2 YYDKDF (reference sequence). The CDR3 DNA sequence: TGTGCCACCAGCGGAGACGGGCGCCGCGGCTACAATGAGCAGTTCTTC. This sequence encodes CATSGDGRRGYNEQFF.

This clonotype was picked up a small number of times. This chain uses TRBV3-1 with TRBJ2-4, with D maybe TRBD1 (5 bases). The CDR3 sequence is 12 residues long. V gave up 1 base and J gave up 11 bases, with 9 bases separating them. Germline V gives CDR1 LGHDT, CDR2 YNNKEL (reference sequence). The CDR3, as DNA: TGTGCCAGCAGCCAAGGGGGCAGCCTTCAGTACTTC. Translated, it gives CASSQGGSLQYF.

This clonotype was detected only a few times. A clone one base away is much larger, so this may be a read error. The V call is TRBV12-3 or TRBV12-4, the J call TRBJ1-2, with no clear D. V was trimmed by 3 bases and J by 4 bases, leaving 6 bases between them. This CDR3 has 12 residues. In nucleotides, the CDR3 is TGTGCCAGCAGTTTTTCCCCCTATGGCTACACCTTC. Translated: CASSFSPYGYTF.

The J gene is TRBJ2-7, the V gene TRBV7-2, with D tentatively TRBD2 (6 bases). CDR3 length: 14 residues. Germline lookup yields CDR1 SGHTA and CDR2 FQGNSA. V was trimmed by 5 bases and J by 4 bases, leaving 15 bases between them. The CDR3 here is CASSPFGGTYEQYF. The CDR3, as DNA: TGTGCCAGCAGCCCCTTCGGGGGAACATACGAGCAGTACTTC.

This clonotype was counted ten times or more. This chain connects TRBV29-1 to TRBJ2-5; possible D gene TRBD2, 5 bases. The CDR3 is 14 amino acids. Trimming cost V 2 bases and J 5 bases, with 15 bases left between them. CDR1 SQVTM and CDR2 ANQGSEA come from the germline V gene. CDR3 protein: CSVEYATRGETQYF. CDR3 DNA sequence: TGCAGCGTTGAATACGCCACCCGAGGGGAGACCCAGTACTTC.

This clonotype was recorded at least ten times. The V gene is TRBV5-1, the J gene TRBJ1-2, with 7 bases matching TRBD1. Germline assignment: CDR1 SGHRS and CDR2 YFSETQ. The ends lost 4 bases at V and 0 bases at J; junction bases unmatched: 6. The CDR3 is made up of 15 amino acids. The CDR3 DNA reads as TGCGCCAGCAGCCCCGAGGGACAGACTAACTATGGCTACACCTTC. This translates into CASSPEGQTNYGYTF. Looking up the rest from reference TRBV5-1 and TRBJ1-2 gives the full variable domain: KAGVTQTPRYLIKTRGQQVTLSCSPISGHRSVSWYQQTPGQGLQFLFEYFSETQRNKGNFPGRFSGRQFSNSRSEMNVSTLELGDSALYLCASSPEGQTNYGYTFGSGTRLTVV.

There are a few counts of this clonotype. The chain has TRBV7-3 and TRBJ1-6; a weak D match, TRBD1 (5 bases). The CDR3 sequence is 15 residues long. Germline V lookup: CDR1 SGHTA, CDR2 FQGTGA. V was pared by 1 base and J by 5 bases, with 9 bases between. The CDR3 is CASSLMGGNNSPLHF. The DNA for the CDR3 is TGTGCCAGCAGCTTAATGGGGGGGAATAATTCACCCCTCCACTTT. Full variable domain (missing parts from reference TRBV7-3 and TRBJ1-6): GAGVSQTPSNKVTEKGKYVELRCDPISGHTALYWYRQSLGQGPEFLIYFQGTGAADDSGLPNDRFFAVRPEGSVSTLKIQRTERGDSAVYLCASSLMGGNNSPLHFGNGTRLTVT.

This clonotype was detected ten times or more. Written as DNA, the CDR3 is TGCGCCAGCAGCGAATCCGAGACCGGGGAGCTGTTTTTT. Residues: CASSESETGELFF. The chain joins TRBV5-1 to TRBJ2-2; D call uncertain. CDR1 SGHRS and CDR2 YFSETQ come from the germline V gene. Trimming took 4 bases from V and 5 from J, leaving 9 bases between them. The CDR3 loop spans 13 amino acids.

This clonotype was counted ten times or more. The CDR3 region has the DNA TGTGCCAGCAGCTCCACAGGGGAGGAGCAGTTCTTC. Translation: CASSSTGEEQFF. The rearrangement joins TRBV7-2 to TRBJ2-1; 7 bases match TRBD1. Germline values: CDR1 SGHTA, CDR2 FQGNSA. The CDR3 runs 12 residues. V lost 4 bases to trimming and J lost 10 bases; unmatched junction nucleotides: 4.

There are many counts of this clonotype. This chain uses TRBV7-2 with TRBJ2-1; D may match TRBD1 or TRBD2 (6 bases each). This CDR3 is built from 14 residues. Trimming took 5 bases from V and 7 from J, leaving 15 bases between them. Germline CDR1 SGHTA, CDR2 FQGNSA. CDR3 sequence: CASSPGVGGNEQFF. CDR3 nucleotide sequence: TGTGCCAGCAGCCCAGGGGTTGGGGGGAATGAGCAGTTCTTC.